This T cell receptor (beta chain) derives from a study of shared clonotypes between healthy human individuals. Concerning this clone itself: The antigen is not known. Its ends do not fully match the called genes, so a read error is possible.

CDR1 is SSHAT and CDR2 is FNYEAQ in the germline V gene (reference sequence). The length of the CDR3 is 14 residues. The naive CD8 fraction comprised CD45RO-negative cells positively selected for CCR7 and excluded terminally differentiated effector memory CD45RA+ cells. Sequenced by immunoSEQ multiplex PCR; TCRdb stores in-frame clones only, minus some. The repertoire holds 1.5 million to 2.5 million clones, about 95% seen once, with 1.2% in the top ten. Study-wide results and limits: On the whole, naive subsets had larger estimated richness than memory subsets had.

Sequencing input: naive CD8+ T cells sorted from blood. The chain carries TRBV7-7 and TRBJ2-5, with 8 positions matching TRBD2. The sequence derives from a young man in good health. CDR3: CASSFPPGGETQYF. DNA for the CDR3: TGTGCTAGCAGCTTTCCCCCGGGGGGGGAGACCCAGTACTTC. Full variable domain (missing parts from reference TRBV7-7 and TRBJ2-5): GAGVSQSPRYKVTKRGQDVTLRCDPISSHATLYWYQQALGQGPEFLTYFNYEAQPDKSGLPSDRFSAERPEGSISTLTIQRTEQRDSAMYRCASSFPPGGETQYFGPGTRLLVL.